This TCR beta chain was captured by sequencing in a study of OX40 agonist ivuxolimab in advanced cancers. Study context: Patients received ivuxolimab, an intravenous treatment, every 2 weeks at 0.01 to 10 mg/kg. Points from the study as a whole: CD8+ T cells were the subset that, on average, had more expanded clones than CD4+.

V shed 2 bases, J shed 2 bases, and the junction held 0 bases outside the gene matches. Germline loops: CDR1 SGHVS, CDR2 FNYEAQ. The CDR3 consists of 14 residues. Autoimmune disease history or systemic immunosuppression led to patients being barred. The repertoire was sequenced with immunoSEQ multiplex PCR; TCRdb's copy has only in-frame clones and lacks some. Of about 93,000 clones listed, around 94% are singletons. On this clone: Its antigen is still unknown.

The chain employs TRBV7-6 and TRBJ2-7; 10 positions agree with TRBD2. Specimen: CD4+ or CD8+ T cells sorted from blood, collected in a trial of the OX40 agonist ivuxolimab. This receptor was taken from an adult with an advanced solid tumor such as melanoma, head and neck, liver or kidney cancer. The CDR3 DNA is TGTGCCAGCAGCTTACTAGCGGGGGCCTACGAGCAGTACTTC. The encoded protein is CASSLLAGAYEQYF.